This T cell receptor beta chain was sequenced in a study of CD8 T cells in ankylosing spondylitis. General study points: Among TCR beta sequences, a motif of eight highly homologous variants appeared characteristic of ankylosing spondylitis blood. Clones that were linked to disease were CD8+ and were relatively rare in peripheral blood. Some motif variants had been reported before (in reactive arthritis synovial fluid and blood).

TCRdb ran MiXCR on the 5' RACE reads and lists one entry per CDR3 protein. In the table there are roughly 440,000 distinct CDR3 sequences, roughly a sixth of which are singletons. The CDR3 contains 17 residues. The germline V gene has CDR1 LGHDT and CDR2 YNNKEL (reference sequence). In regard to this clonotype: Its antigen is not identified. One junction end disagrees with the germline gene, perhaps due to a read error.

Sequenced: blood, either unsorted or a sorted T cell fraction (not recorded which). The V gene is TRBV3-1, the J gene TRBJ2-1, with unresolved D. This TCR was sampled from a male donor with ankylosing spondylitis. The CDR3 DNA reads as TGTGCCAGCAGCCAAGGTACCGCACGCACCCTAAACAATGTGCAGTTCTTC. Translated, it gives CASSQGTARTLNNVQFF.